The 19 T cell receptor beta chains below all came from one sample that was sequenced in a study of cytomegalovirus exposure and HLA in healthy donors. The PCR had 60 Vbeta and 13 Jbeta primers. TCRdb's copy holds only in-frame clones and misses some; the assay was immunoSEQ multiplex PCR. The sample holds 150,000 to 200,000 clones, less than 90% seen once. Sequences were obtained from PBMCs. The receptors shown here come from a boy younger than 18 in good health and CMV-seronegative.

This chain uses TRBV9 with TRBJ1-1, with TRBD1 matching 8 bases. The CDR3 extends over 16 amino acids. Germline assignment: CDR1 SGDLS and CDR2 YYNGEE. V was pared by 0 bases and J by 4 bases, with 8 bases of the junction left unmatched. In nucleotides, the CDR3 is TGTGCCAGCAGCGTAGGCTCGGACAGGGTGTCCACTGAAGCTTTCTTT. Translation gives CASSVGSDRVSTEAFF. The entire variable domain, with the rest obtained from reference TRBV9 and TRBJ1-1, is as follows: DSGVTQTPKHLITATGQRVTLRCSPRSGDLSVYWYQQSLDQGLQFLIQYYNGEERAKGNILERFSAQQFPDLHSELNLSSLELGDSALYFCASSVGSDRVSTEAFFGQGTRLTVV.

The gene calls are TRBV5-1 and TRBJ1-1, with D unresolved. The length of the CDR3 is 12 residues. Trimming shortened V by 0 bases and J by 8 bases, and 8 bases separated the two germline ends. Looked up from germline, CDR1 is SGHRS and CDR2 is YFSETQ. CDR3: CASSLGSREAFF. CDR3 coding DNA: TGCGCCAGCAGCTTGGGGAGCCGAGAAGCTTTCTTT.

The V call is TRBV15, the J call TRBJ2-5; no clear D. Trimming stripped 1 base from V and 2 bases from J, with 17 bases between. Germline loops: CDR1 LNHNV, CDR2 YYDKDF (reference sequence). The CDR3 extends over 17 amino acids. CDR3 in DNA: TGTGCCACCAGCAGAGGACCGGGTCCGACGCCTCAAGAGACCCAGTACTTC. Translation gives CATSRGPGPTPQETQYF. Combining the CDR3 with reference TRBV15 and TRBJ2-5 gives the whole variable domain DAMVIQNPRYQVTQFGKPVTLSCSQTLNHNVMYWYQQKSSQAPKLLFHYYDKDFNNEADTPDNFQSRRPNTSFCFLDIRSPGLGDTAMYLCATSRGPGPTPQETQYFGPGTRLLVL.

This chain uses TRBV10-3 with TRBJ1-1; 8 bases are shared with TRBD1. The CDR3 runs 15 residues. Trimming took 6 bases from V and 5 from J; bases not matched to a gene: 11. Germline CDR1 reads ENHRY; CDR2 reads SYGVKD. CDR3 DNA: TGTGCCATCAGCTCAGGGGGCCTTATTGGGACTGAAGCTTTCTTT. Encoded protein: CAISSGGLIGTEAFF.

V gene TRBV4-2 combines with J gene TRBJ2-7; 11 bases align to TRBD2. The V segment lost 5 bases and the J segment 4 bases; nucleotides outside the gene matches: 7. This CDR3 has 15 residues. Germline V gene lookup returns CDR1 LGHNA and CDR2 YNFKEQ. The CDR3 region is CASSVSGTSGYEQYF. The CDR3 region has the DNA TGTGCCAGCAGCGTGTCCGGGACTAGCGGTTACGAGCAGTACTTC.

V gene TRBV2 combines with J gene TRBJ2-7; D gene ambiguous. The CDR3 covers 14 residues. Trimming stripped 4 bases from V and 3 bases from J, with 13 bases between. The germline V gene encodes CDR1 SNHLY and CDR2 FYNNEI. The CDR3 DNA is TGTGCCAGCAGTGTCCGGCAGGTTAACTACGAGCAGTACTTC. Translation gives CASSVRQVNYEQYF.

This chain uses TRBV10-3 with TRBJ1-5; no definite D call. The V end was cut by 2 bases, the J end by 6 bases, with 8 bases between. There are 13 residues in the CDR3. The germline V gene has CDR1 ENHRY and CDR2 SYGVKD. The CDR3 region has the DNA TGTGCCATCAGTGAGCCAGGTAGTCAGCCCCAGCATTTT. This gives the protein CAISEPGSQPQHF.

The chain couples TRBV5-1 to TRBJ2-3; D is possibly TRBD1 (6 bases). Germline lookup yields CDR1 SGHRS and CDR2 YFSETQ. CDR3 length: 15 amino acids. Trimming cost V 4 bases and J 4 bases, with 16 bases left between them. Written as DNA, the CDR3 is TGCGCCAGCAGCGGAAAAGGGGGAAAGGCAGATACGCAGTATTTT. Its protein product is CASSGKGGKADTQYF.

The CDR3 loop is CASSIDHGQETQYF. DNA for the CDR3: TGTGCCAGTAGTATAGATCACGGGCAAGAGACCCAGTACTTC. The chain carries TRBV19 and TRBJ2-5; D is ambiguous. Germline assignment: CDR1 LNHDA and CDR2 SQIVND (reference sequence). This CDR3 is built from 14 residues. V lost 0 bases and J 2 bases, leaving 7 bases between the germline ends.

This chain joins TRBV7-2 and TRBJ1-1; D call uncertain. The CDR3 spans 13 residues. Germline loops: CDR1 SGHTA, CDR2 FQGNSA. The V and J ends lost 2 bases and 4 bases respectively, with 8 bases between them. CDR3 sequence: CASSLPGITEAFF. CDR3 bases: TGTGCCAGCAGCTTACCGGGAATCACTGAAGCTTTCTTT.

The V and J genes are TRBV29-1 and TRBJ1-5, with a possible D match to TRBD1 (5 bases). V shed 4 bases and J shed 7 bases, with 11 bases lying between them. The CDR3 runs to 12 residues. Germline V gene sequence: CDR1 SQVTM, CDR2 ANQGSEA. The CDR3 loop reads CSVGTGGQPQHF. CDR3 nucleotides: TGCAGCGTTGGGACCGGGGGACAGCCCCAGCATTTT.

This chain connects TRBV7-2 to TRBJ1-4; D not resolved. This CDR3 has 15 amino acids. Trimming shortened V by 2 bases and J by 8 bases, and 15 bases separated the two germline ends. Per the germline V gene, CDR1 is SGHTA and CDR2 is FQGNSA. CDR3 sequence: CASSLSATPTEKLFF. DNA of the CDR3: TGTGCCAGCAGCTTATCCGCGACACCTACGGAAAAACTGTTTTTT. Full variable domain (missing parts from reference TRBV7-2 and TRBJ1-4): GAGVSQSPSNKVTEKGKDVELRCDPISGHTALYWYRQSLGQGLEFLIYFQGNSAPDKSGLPSDRFSAERTGGSVSTLTIQRTQQEDSAVYLCASSLSATPTEKLFFGSGTQLSVL.

This rearrangement joins TRBV5-5 to TRBJ2-6; 10 nucleotides align to TRBD1. CDR3 size: 20 residues. Germline V gene sequence: CDR1 SGHKS, CDR2 YYEKEE (reference sequence). The V and J ends lost 4 bases and 0 bases, in that order; junction bases with no gene match: 13. This CDR3 is CASSPPLRGTGVSGANVLTF. In DNA, the CDR3 is TGTGCCAGCAGCCCCCCTTTACGTGGGACAGGGGTCTCTGGGGCCAACGTCCTGACTTTC.

This CDR3 reads CASRDPTGGKAKNIQYF. The CDR3 region has the DNA TGCGCCAGCAGGGATCCAACAGGGGGCAAGGCCAAAAACATTCAGTACTTC. The V and J genes are TRBV4-1 and TRBJ2-4, with 9 bases lining up with TRBD1. With 6 bases clipped from V and 1 base from J, the junction kept 10 bases outside the gene matches. The germline V gene encodes CDR1 MGHRA and CDR2 YSYEKL. This CDR3 has 17 residues.

The chain carries TRBV29-1 and TRBJ2-7; 13 nucleotides agree with TRBD2. The CDR3 runs 14 residues. Germline CDR1 and CDR2: SQVTM and ANQGSEA. V shed 5 bases and J 4 bases; nucleotides not matched to a gene: 5. The CDR3 loop is CSVTRTSGSYEQYF. The CDR3, as DNA: TGCAGCGTTACAAGGACTAGCGGGAGTTACGAGCAGTACTTC.

The gene calls are TRBV2 and TRBJ2-5; possible D gene TRBD2, 6 bases. V lost 2 bases and J lost 1, with 11 bases in between. Germline lookup yields CDR1 SNHLY and CDR2 FYNNEI. The CDR3 length is 15 residues. CDR3 in amino acids: CASSEIGRGQETQYF. CDR3 DNA: TGTGCCAGCAGTGAAATTGGGCGGGGCCAAGAGACCCAGTACTTC.

The chain combines TRBV19 with TRBJ2-6, with 7 bases matching TRBD1. The CDR3 sequence is 13 residues long. Germline V gene sequence: CDR1 LNHDA, CDR2 SQIVND (reference sequence). Trimming cost V 5 bases and J 11 bases; bases outside gene matches: 6. This CDR3 is CASSPGQVDVLTF. The CDR3, as DNA: TGTGCCAGTAGTCCAGGACAGGTGGACGTCCTGACTTTC.

The CDR3 region is CASSTRGLGNTEAFF. The CDR3 DNA is TGTGCCAGCAGCACCCGGGGACTTGGGAACACTGAAGCTTTCTTT. V usage is TRBV7-3 and J usage is TRBJ1-1; TRBD1 is a possible D gene (5 bases). Trimming took 5 bases from V and 1 from J, leaving 14 bases between them. Looked up from germline, CDR1 is SGHTA and CDR2 is FQGTGA. The CDR3 has 15 residues.

V gene TRBV2 combines with J gene TRBJ2-3; 7 nucleotides align to TRBD1. V was pared by 4 bases and J by 5 bases, with 12 bases of the junction left unmatched. CDR1 is SNHLY and CDR2 is FYNNEI in the germline V gene. CDR3 length: 16 amino acids. The CDR3 sequence: CASSVRTGITGDTQYF. As DNA, the CDR3 is TGTGCCAGCAGTGTCCGGACAGGAATAACCGGAGATACGCAGTATTTT.